These 14 T cell receptor beta chains originate from one sample sequenced in a study of T cell responses to AZD1222 COVID-19 vaccine. Assay: immunoSEQ multiplex PCR; the TCRdb copy retains only in-frame clones and omits some. The sample lists around 120,000 clones; approximately 85% were seen once. Sequencing used peripheral blood, obtained on day 0 of MenACWY control vaccination. These receptors were taken from an adult in good health.

The chain carries TRBV10-2 and TRBJ1-1; TRBD1 matches 10 bases. The CDR3 has 14 amino acids. With 8 bases clipped from V and 1 base from J, the junction kept 4 bases outside the gene matches. The V gene's germline CDR1 is WSHSY and CDR2 SAAADI. CDR3 in amino acids: CASQDRGSNTEAFF. The CDR3 DNA is TGCGCCAGCCAGGACAGGGGGTCGAACACTGAAGCTTTCTTT.

CDR3: CASGRGPGGADPNTEAFF. The DNA for the CDR3 is TGTGCCAGCGGGCGGGGCCCCGGGGGCGCGGACCCGAACACTGAAGCTTTCTTT. The rearrangement uses TRBV5-4 and TRBJ1-1; D possibly corresponds to TRBD1 (6 bases). The CDR3 consists of 18 residues. CDR1 SGHNT and CDR2 YYREEE come from the germline V gene (reference sequence). V was trimmed by 7 bases and J by 1 base, leaving 26 bases between them.

The J gene is TRBJ1-6, the V gene TRBV4-3; the D gene is possibly TRBD1 (5 bases). Germline V gene lookup returns CDR1 LGHNA and CDR2 YSLEER. V was cut by 0 bases and J by 10 bases, with 16 bases left in between. CDR3 size: 16 residues. CDR3 nucleotide sequence: TGCGCCAGCAGCCAAGATAGGGAGGGGCCCTTCTCACCCCTCCACTTT. Translated: CASSQDREGPFSPLHF.

The chain couples TRBV6-2 or TRBV6-3 to TRBJ1-2; weak D call: TRBD1 (6 bases). The length of the CDR3 is 16 residues. V lost 0 bases to trimming and J lost 0 bases, with 11 bases between them. Per the germline V gene, CDR1 is MNHEY and CDR2 is SVGEGT. DNA of the CDR3: TGTGCCAGCAGTTACTCGAAGGACAGTGCTAACTATGGCTACACCTTC. Translated, it gives CASSYSKDSANYGYTF.

The chain has TRBV7-6 and TRBJ2-1, with D possibly being TRBD2 (5 bases). V was trimmed by 5 bases and J by 10 bases, leaving 18 bases between them. CDR1 and CDR2 from the germline V gene are SGHVS and FNYEAQ. The CDR3 length is 14 residues. The CDR3 DNA is TGTGCCAGCAGCCCGCCGGGCCGTAGAGGGGAGCAGTTCTTC. Translation gives CASSPPGRRGEQFF.

This chain joins TRBV10-3 and TRBJ2-7; D gene ambiguous. V was clipped by 8 bases and J by 2 bases, with 28 bases between them. From germline, CDR1 is ENHRY and CDR2 SYGVKD. The CDR3 covers 18 residues. The CDR3 DNA reads TGTGCCATCCGAGACGAACAGACCGTCGGTCACTTGACCTACGAGCAGTACTTC. This sequence encodes CAIRDEQTVGHLTYEQYF.

This chain links TRBV27 with TRBJ1-2; the D gene is possibly TRBD1 (6 bases). CDR3 length: 13 residues. V lost 6 bases, J lost 7 bases, and 15 bases lay in between. Germline V lookup: CDR1 MNHEY, CDR2 SMNVEV (reference sequence). CDR3 nucleotides: TGTGCCAGCAGGGGGGGGCAGGGGTCTGGCTACACCTTC. It specifies CASRGGQGSGYTF.

The rearrangement uses TRBV7-6 and TRBJ2-2; TRBD1 might be the D (5 bases). Trimming took 5 bases from V and 0 from J, leaving 13 bases between them. The CDR3 loop spans 16 amino acids. Germline V gene lookup returns CDR1 SGHVS and CDR2 FNYEAQ. The CDR3 loop is CASSPAGPSNTGELFF. The CDR3 DNA reads TGTGCCAGCAGCCCCGCAGGGCCATCGAACACCGGGGAGCTGTTTTTT.

The chain is built from TRBV29-1 and TRBJ2-7; 10 nucleotides line up with TRBD1. The V and J ends lost 6 bases and 3 bases, in that order; junction bases with no gene match: 5. From germline, CDR1 is SQVTM and CDR2 ANQGSEA. The CDR3 contains 13 residues. The CDR3 DNA sequence: TGCAGCGTCGCGACAGGGGGCTACTACGAGCAGTACTTC. Translating it yields CSVATGGYYEQYF.

V gene TRBV5-4 combines with J gene TRBJ1-2, with TRBD1 as a possible D gene (6 bases). Germline V gives CDR1 SGHNT, CDR2 YYREEE (reference sequence). The length of the CDR3 is 14 residues. V lost 5 bases and J lost 7, with 18 bases in between. The CDR3 sequence is CASSPNRGASGYTF. The DNA of the CDR3 is TGTGCCAGCAGTCCCAATCGGGGGGCCTCTGGCTACACCTTC.

The V call is TRBV28, the J call TRBJ2-5, with 12 bases identical to TRBD1. The CDR3 sequence is 17 residues long. The V segment lost 4 bases and the J segment 5 bases; nucleotides outside the gene matches: 11. Germline CDR1 MDHEN, CDR2 SYDVKM. CDR3 sequence reads: CASSSQGGQGALETQYF. In DNA form, the CDR3 reads TGTGCCAGCAGTTCCCAGGGGGGACAGGGGGCTTTGGAGACCCAGTACTTC.

The chain uses TRBV6-6 and TRBJ2-5; 9 nucleotides match TRBD2. The CDR3 totals 14 residues. CDR1 is MNHNY and CDR2 is SVGAGI in the germline V gene (reference sequence). Trimming at V came to 5 bases and at J to 2 bases, leaving 3 bases not matched to a gene. CDR3 sequence reads: CASSLAGRQETQYF. The DNA of the CDR3 is TGTGCCAGCAGTCTAGCGGGGAGACAAGAGACCCAGTACTTC.

V and J are TRBV11-2 and TRBJ2-5; D remains ambiguous. The CDR3 totals 13 residues. V dropped 2 bases and J dropped 5 bases, with 9 bases sitting between them. Germline CDR1 reads SGHAT; CDR2 reads FQNNGV. CDR3 bases: TGTGCCAGCAGCTTAACCGGGTCGGAGACCCAGTACTTC. Translation: CASSLTGSETQYF.

This clone was counted only a few times. The rearrangement uses TRBV4-3 and TRBJ1-1; TRBD1 might be the D (5 bases). CDR3 length: 13 amino acids. The germline gives CDR1 LGHNA, CDR2 YSLEER. V lost 1 base to trimming and J lost 5 bases, with 8 bases between them. The CDR3 DNA is TGCGCCAGCAGCCAAGTAAGGGGAACTGAAGCTTTCTTT. Its translation: CASSQVRGTEAFF.